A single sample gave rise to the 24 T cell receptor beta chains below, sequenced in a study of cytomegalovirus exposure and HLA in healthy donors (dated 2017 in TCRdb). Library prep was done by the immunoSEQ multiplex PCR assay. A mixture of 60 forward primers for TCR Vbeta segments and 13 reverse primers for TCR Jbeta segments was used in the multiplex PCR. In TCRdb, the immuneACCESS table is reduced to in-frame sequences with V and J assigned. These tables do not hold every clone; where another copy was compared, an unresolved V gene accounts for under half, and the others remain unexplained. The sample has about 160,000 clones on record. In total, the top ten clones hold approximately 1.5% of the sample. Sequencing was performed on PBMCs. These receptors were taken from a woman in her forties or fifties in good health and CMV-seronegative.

Here the CDR3 reads CASTAGFGGYGYTF. The CDR3, as DNA: TGTGCCAGTACCGCGGGTTTCGGAGGCTATGGCTACACCTTC. The chain employs TRBV19 and TRBJ1-2, with no clear D. V lost 7 bases to trimming and J lost 4 bases, with 16 bases between them. The germline V gene encodes CDR1 LNHDA and CDR2 SQIVND (reference sequence). The CDR3 has 14 amino acids.

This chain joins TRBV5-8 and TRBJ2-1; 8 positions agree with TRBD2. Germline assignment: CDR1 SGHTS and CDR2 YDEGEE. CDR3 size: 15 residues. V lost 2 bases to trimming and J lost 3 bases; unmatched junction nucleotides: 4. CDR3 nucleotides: TGTGCCAGCAGCTTCACCGGGACTAGCTACAATGAGCAGTTCTTC. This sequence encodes CASSFTGTSYNEQFF.

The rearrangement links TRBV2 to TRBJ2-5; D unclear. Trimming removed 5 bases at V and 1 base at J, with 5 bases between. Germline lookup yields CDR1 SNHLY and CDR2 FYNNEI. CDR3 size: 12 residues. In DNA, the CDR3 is TGTGCCAGCAGTTATAGCCAAGAGACCCAGTACTTC. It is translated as CASSYSQETQYF. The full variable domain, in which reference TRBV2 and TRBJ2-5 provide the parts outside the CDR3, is EPEVTQTPSHQVTQMGQEVILRCVPISNHLYFYWYRQILGQKVEFLVSFYNNEISEKSEIFDDQFSVERPDGSNFTLKIRSTKLEDSAMYFCASSYSQETQYFGPGTRLLVL.

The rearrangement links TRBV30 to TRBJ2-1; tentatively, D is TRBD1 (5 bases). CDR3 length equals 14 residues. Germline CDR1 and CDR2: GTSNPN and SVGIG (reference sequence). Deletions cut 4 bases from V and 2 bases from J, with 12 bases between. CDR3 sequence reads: CAWKLTATYNEQFF. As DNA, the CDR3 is TGTGCCTGGAAGCTGACAGCAACCTACAATGAGCAGTTCTTC.

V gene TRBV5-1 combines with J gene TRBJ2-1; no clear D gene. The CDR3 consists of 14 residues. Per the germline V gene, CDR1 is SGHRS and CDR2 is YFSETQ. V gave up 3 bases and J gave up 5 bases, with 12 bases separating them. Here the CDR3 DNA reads TGCGCCAGCAGCTCCTATCAGGTCAACAATGAGCAGTTCTTC. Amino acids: CASSSYQVNNEQFF.

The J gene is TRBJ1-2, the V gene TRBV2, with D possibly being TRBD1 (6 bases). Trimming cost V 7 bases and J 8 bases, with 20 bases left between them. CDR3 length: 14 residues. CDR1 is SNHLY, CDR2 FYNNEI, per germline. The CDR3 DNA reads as TGTGCCAGCAACAACAGGGTGACCTCGGAAGGCTACACCTTC. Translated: CASNNRVTSEGYTF.

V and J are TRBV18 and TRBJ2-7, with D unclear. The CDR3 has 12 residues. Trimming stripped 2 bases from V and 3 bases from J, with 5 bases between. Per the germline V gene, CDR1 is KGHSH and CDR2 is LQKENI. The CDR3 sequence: CASSPSRYEQYF. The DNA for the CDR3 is TGTGCCAGCTCACCAAGCCGCTACGAGCAGTACTTC. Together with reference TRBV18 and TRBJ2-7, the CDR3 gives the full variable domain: NAGVMQNPRHLVRRRGQEARLRCSPMKGHSHVYWYRQLPEEGLKFMVYLQKENIIDESGMPKERFSAEFPKEGPSILRIQQVVRGDSAAYFCASSPSRYEQYFGPGTRLTVT.

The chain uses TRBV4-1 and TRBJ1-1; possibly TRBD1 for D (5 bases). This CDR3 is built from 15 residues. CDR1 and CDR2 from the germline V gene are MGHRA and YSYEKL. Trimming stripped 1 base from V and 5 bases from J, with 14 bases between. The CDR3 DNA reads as TGCGCCAGCAGCCAAGGGTGGGGCAAGGCGACTGAAGCTTTCTTT. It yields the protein CASSQGWGKATEAFF.

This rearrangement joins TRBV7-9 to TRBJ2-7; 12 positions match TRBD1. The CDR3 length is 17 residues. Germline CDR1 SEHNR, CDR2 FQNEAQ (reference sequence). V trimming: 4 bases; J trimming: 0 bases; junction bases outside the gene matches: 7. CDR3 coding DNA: TGTGCCAGCAGCTCCTCAGGGACAGGGGGCTTCTCCTACGAGCAGTACTTC. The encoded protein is CASSSSGTGGFSYEQYF.

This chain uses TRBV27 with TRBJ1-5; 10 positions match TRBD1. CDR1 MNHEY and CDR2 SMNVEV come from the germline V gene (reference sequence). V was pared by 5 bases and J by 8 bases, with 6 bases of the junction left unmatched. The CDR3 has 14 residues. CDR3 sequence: CASSRPGTGEPQHF. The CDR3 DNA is TGTGCCAGCAGTCGTCCCGGGACAGGGGAGCCCCAGCATTTT.

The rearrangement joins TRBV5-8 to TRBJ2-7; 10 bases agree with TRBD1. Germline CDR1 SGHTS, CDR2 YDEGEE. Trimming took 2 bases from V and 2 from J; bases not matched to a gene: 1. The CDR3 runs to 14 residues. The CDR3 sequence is CASSFGTGAYEQYF. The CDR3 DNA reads TGTGCCAGCAGCTTCGGGACAGGGGCCTACGAGCAGTACTTC.

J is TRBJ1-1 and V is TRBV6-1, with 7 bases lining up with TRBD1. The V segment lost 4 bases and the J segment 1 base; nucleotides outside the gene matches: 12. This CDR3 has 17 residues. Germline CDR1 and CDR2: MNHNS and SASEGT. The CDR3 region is CASSATGLGGGNTEAFF. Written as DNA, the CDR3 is TGTGCCAGCAGTGCGACAGGGCTCGGGGGGGGGAACACTGAAGCTTTCTTT.

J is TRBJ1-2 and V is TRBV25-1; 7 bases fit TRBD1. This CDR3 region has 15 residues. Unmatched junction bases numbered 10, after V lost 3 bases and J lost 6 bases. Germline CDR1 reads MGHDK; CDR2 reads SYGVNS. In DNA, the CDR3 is TGTGCCAGCAGTGATTCGAAACAGGGGTCTAATGGCTACACCTTC. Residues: CASSDSKQGSNGYTF.

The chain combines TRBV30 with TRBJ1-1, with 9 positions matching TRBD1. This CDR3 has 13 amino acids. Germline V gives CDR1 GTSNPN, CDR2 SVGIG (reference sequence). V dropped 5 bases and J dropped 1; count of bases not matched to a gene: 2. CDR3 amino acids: CAWDRGKNTEAFF. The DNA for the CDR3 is TGTGCCTGGGACAGGGGGAAGAACACTGAAGCTTTCTTT. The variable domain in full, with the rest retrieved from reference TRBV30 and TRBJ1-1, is SQTIHQWPATLVQPVGSPLSLECTVEGTSNPNLYWYRQAAGRGLQLLFYSVGIGQISSEVPQNLSASRPQDRQFILSSKKLLLSDSGFYLCAWDRGKNTEAFFGQGTRLTVV.

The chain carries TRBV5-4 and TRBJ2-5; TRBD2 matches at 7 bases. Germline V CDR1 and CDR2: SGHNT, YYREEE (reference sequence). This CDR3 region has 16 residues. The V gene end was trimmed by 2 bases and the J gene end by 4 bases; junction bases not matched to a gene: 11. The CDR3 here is CASSLRGGANRETQYF. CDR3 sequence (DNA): TGTGCCAGCAGCTTAAGGGGAGGGGCCAACCGAGAGACCCAGTACTTC.

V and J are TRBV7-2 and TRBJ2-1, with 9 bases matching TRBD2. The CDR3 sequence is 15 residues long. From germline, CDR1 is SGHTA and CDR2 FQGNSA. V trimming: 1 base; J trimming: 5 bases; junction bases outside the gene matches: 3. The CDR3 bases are TGTGCCAGCAGCTTAGGGGGACTAGCAGACAATGAGCAGTTCTTC. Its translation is CASSLGGLADNEQFF.

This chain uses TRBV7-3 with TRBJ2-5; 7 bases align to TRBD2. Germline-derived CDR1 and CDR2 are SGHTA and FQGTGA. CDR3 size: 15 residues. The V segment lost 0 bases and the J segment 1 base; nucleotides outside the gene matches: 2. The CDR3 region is CASSLTPSGQETQYF. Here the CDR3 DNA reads TGTGCCAGCAGCTTAACCCCTAGCGGCCAAGAGACCCAGTACTTC.

CDR3 sequence (DNA): TGTGCCAGCAGCTTAGAAGCAAGCGGGAGGTACACAGATACGCAGTATTTT. Protein: CASSLEASGRYTDTQYF. V usage is TRBV7-2 and J usage is TRBJ2-3, with TRBD2 identical over 9 bases. Germline V CDR1 and CDR2: SGHTA, FQGNSA. V was clipped by 1 base and J by 2 bases; unmatched bases: 7. The CDR3 spans 17 residues.

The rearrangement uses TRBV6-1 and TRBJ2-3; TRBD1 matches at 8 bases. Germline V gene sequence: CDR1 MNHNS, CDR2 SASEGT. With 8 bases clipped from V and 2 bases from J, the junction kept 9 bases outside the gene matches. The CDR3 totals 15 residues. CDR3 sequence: CASCPDRAYTDTQYF. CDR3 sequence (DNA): TGTGCCAGCTGCCCGGACAGGGCATACACAGATACGCAGTATTTT.

CDR3 amino acids: CASSTGTGDEKLFF. CDR3 bases: TGTGCCAGCAGTACCGGGACAGGGGATGAAAAACTGTTTTTT. This chain links TRBV2 with TRBJ1-4; TRBD1 matches 10 bases. The germline CDR1 and CDR2 sequences are SNHLY and FYNNEI. V lost 5 bases to trimming and J lost 6 bases; unmatched junction nucleotides: 3. The CDR3 totals 14 residues.

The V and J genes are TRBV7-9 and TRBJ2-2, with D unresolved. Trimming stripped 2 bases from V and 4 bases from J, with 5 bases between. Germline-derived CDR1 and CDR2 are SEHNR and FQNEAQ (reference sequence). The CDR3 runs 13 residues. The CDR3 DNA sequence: TGTGCCAGCAGCTTAACCGGCACCGGGGAGCTGTTTTTT. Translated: CASSLTGTGELFF.

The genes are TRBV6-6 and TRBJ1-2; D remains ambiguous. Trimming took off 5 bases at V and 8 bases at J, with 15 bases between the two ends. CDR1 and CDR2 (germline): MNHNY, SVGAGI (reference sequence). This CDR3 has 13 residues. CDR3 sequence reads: CASSQAGYSGYTF. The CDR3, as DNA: TGTGCCAGCAGTCAAGCGGGGTATAGCGGCTACACCTTC.

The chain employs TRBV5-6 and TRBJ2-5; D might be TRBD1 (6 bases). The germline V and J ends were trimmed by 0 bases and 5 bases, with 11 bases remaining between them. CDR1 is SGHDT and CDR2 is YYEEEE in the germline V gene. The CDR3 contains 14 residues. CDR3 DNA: TGTGCCAGCAGCTTGGCCCCAGGGGCCGAGACCCAGTACTTC. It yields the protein CASSLAPGAETQYF.

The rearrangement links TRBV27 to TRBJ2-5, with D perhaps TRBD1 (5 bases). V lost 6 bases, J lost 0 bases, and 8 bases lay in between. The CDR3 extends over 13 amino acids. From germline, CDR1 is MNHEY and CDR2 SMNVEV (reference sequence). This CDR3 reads CASRSGYQETQYF. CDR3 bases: TGTGCCAGCAGGTCAGGGTACCAAGAGACCCAGTACTTC.